This section outlines one T cell receptor beta chain sequence together with its context. The data were taken from a study of blood T cell repertoires in COVID-19. Germline CDR1 reads SGDLS; CDR2 reads YYNGEE. With 4 bases clipped from V and 4 bases from J, the junction kept 6 bases outside the gene matches. The CDR3 spans 14 residues. Here immunoSEQ multiplex PCR was the method, and the copy in TCRdb shows in-frame clones only, minus some. The profile shows tens of thousands of clones, about nine tenths of them singletons. This clonotype was obtained from a man aged 45-60 years with active or convalescent COVID-19. This chain joins TRBV9 and TRBJ2-3, with TRBD2 matching over 7 bases. Sequenced material: peripheral blood. CDR3 region: CASSTRDYSDTQYF. CDR3 coding DNA: TGTGCCAGCAGCACGCGGGACTATTCAGATACGCAGTATTTT.